Listed below are T cell receptor beta chains from one sample, sequenced in a study of blood T cells in healthy people across ages. MiXCR, run by TCRdb on the 5' RACE reads, gives a single entry per CDR3 protein. This sample has 1.5 million to 2 million distinct CDR3 sequences; 28% occur once, and the top ten carry about 7.7%. The sample was blood. These TCRs come from a woman in her 30s in good health. Each CDR3 is given with its conserved first and last residue. A D gene is named only where the DNA matches it firmly. Clone size is given for some rows only: seen once, a few or many times, or a class if the clone is expanded.

V: TRBV12-3/TRBV12-4; size: once; J: TRBJ1-2; D: .; CDR3: CASSLTPRGNGYTF; DNA: TGTGCCAGCAGTTTAACACCCAGGGGAAACGGTTACACCTTC
V: TRBV6-1; size: few; J: TRBJ2-3; D: .; CDR3: CASSPSLGGVGTDTQYF; DNA: TGTGCCAGCAGTCCCTCCCTGGGGGGAGTAGGCACAGATACGCAGTATTTT
V: TRBV20-1; size: few; J: TRBJ1-6; D: .; CDR3: CSASARQDTYSPLHF; DNA: TGCAGTGCTAGCGCCAGACAGGACACCTATTCACCCCTCCACTTT
V: TRBV5-1; size: many; J: TRBJ2-7; D: .; CDR3: CASSLRQTSYEQYF; DNA: TGCGCCAGCAGCTTAAGGCAGACCTCCTACGAGCAGTACTTC
V: TRBV28; size: .; J: TRBJ1-3; D: .; CDR3: CASQPGSLGNTIYF; DNA: TGTGCCAGCCAACCCGGATCGTTAGGAAACACCATATATTTT
V: TRBV4-1; size: many; J: TRBJ2-7; D: .; CDR3: CASSPEGRPVDEQYF; DNA: TGCGCCAGCAGCCCAGAGGGCCGCCCGGTAGACGAGCAGTACTTC
V: TRBV5-6; size: many; J: TRBJ2-6; D: .; CDR3: CASKDGPRGEISGANVLTF; DNA: TGTGCCAGCAAGGACGGTCCCAGGGGCGAAATCTCTGGGGCCAACGTCCTGACTTTC
V: TRBV7-3; size: once; J: TRBJ2-7; D: TRBD1; CDR3: CASKKQGALDNEQYF; DNA: TGTGCCAGCAAGAAACAGGGGGCGTTGGACAATGAGCAGTACTTC
V: TRBV18; size: .; J: TRBJ2-5; D: .; CDR3: CASSPNGGINNEQYF; DNA: TGTGCCAGCTCACCGAATGGGGGTATTAACAATGAGCAGTACTTC
V: TRBV7-9; size: .; J: TRBJ2-7; D: .; CDR3: CASRTGDITYEQYF; DNA: TGTGCCAGCAGGACGGGGGATATCACCTACGAGCAGTACTTC
V: TRBV7-2; size: few; J: TRBJ2-1; D: TRBD1; CDR3: CASSLGTVTPSAHEQFF; DNA: TGTGCCAGTAGCTTAGGGACAGTAACCCCGTCGGCCCATGAGCAGTTCTTC
V: TRBV20-1; size: .; J: TRBJ1-1; D: .; CDR3: CSARRAAEAFF; DNA: TGCAGTGCTAGAAGGGCGGCAGAAGCTTTCTTT
V: TRBV30; size: .; J: TRBJ2-7; D: TRBD2; CDR3: CVWRWRGGYEQYF; DNA: TGTGTCTGGAGATGGCGGGGGGGCTACGAGCAGTACTTC
V: TRBV5-5; size: many; J: TRBJ2-7; D: .; CDR3: CASSASTSYEQYF; DNA: TGTGCCAGCAGCGCCTCGACGTCCTACGAGCAGTACTTC
V: TRBV20-1; size: .; J: TRBJ1-4; D: TRBD1; CDR3: CSASPPGQGGEKLFF; DNA: TGCAGTGCTAGTCCCCCGGGACAGGGAGGGGAAAAACTGTTTTTT
V: TRBV10-2; size: .; J: TRBJ2-5; D: .; CDR3: CASSENGGNVGETQYF; DNA: TGCGCCAGCAGCGAAAACGGCGGTAACGTTGGGGAGACCCAGTACTTC
V: TRBV20-1; size: few; J: TRBJ2-1; D: TRBD2; CDR3: CSAKPWTSGHNEQFF; DNA: TGCAGTGCGAAACCTTGGACTAGCGGCCACAATGAGCAGTTCTTC
V: TRBV21-1; size: .; J: TRBJ1-4; D: .; CDR3: CASSKQGADEKLFF; DNA: TGTGCCAGCAGCAAGCAGGGGGCTGATGAAAAACTGTTTTTT
V: TRBV12-3/TRBV12-4; size: .; J: TRBJ2-3; D: TRBD2; CDR3: CASSRPSGSVEDTQYF; DNA: TGTGCCAGCAGCCGACCTAGCGGGAGTGTGGAAGATACGCAGTATTTT
V: TRBV21-1; size: .; J: TRBJ2-3; D: .; CDR3: CASSILELDTQYF; DNA: TGTGCCAGCAGCATACTAGAATTGGATACGCAGTATTTT
V: TRBV7-2; size: .; J: TRBJ2-3; D: .; CDR3: CASSLFCGLTDTQYF; DNA: TGTGCCAGCAGCTTATTTTGCGGGCTCACAGATACGCAGTATTTT
V: TRBV7-2; size: many; J: TRBJ2-5; D: .; CDR3: CASSEDRGGETQYF; DNA: TGTGCCAGCAGTGAAGACAGGGGAGGGGAGACCCAGTACTTC
V: TRBV20-1; size: many; J: TRBJ2-7; D: TRBD2; CDR3: CSARDASGGRGYEQYF; DNA: TGCAGTGCTAGGGACGCCTCAGGCGGGAGGGGCTACGAGCAGTACTTC
V: TRBV7-2; size: .; J: TRBJ1-2; D: .; CDR3: CASSLVHRASGYTF; DNA: TGTGCCAGCAGCTTAGTGCACAGAGCAAGTGGCTACACCTTC
V: TRBV12-5; size: .; J: TRBJ2-7; D: TRBD1; CDR3: CASGFTPGQPYEQYF; DNA: TGTGCTAGTGGTTTTACACCGGGACAGCCCTACGAGCAGTACTTC
V: TRBV9; size: few; J: TRBJ2-5; D: TRBD2; CDR3: CASSVALSGGARGGTQYF; DNA: TGTGCCAGCAGCGTAGCTCTCAGCGGGGGGGCTCGGGGAGGGACCCAGTACTTC
V: TRBV5-1; size: .; J: TRBJ2-3; D: .; CDR3: CAYSQGRTDTQYF; DNA: TGCGCCTACAGCCAGGGACGGACAGATACGCAGTATTTT
V: TRBV28; size: .; J: TRBJ2-7; D: TRBD2; CDR3: CTSRVAGNPSYEQYF; DNA: TGTACCAGCAGGGTAGCGGGGAACCCTTCCTACGAGCAGTACTTC
V: TRBV6-2/TRBV6-3; size: few; J: TRBJ1-4; D: TRBD1; CDR3: CASNRPGGEEKLFF; DNA: TGTGCCAGCAACCGCCCAGGGGGCGAGGAAAAACTGTTTTTT
V: TRBV28; size: .; J: TRBJ2-1; D: .; CDR3: CASHLTGSSYNEQFF; DNA: TGTGCCAGCCACCTCACAGGGAGCTCCTACAATGAGCAGTTCTTC
V: TRBV5-5; size: .; J: TRBJ2-7; D: TRBD1; CDR3: CARLPGQGHCEQYF; DNA: TGTGCCCGATTACCGGGACAGGGGCATTGCGAGCAGTACTTC
V: TRBV20-1; size: once; J: TRBJ2-3; D: TRBD2; CDR3: CSARPRERGGITDTQYF; DNA: TGCAGTGCTAGACCCAGGGAGCGGGGGGGGATCACAGATACGCAGTATTTT